This TCR beta chain was sequenced during a study of OX40 agonist ivuxolimab in advanced cancers. Study-level information: Prior therapy, whether anti-PD-1, anti-PD-L1 or anti-CTLA-4, was allowed, and more than 35% had some. Study-wide results and caveats: Blood T cells, both CD4+ and CD8+, expanded clonally by week 6 at 0.1 to 3.0 mg/kg.

The CDR3 totals 16 residues. The V end was cut by 3 bases, the J end by 2 bases, with 17 bases between. From germline, CDR1 is MGHDK and CDR2 SYGVNS. In regard to this clone: Its target is not known.

The method was immunoSEQ multiplex PCR; TCRdb's version includes in-frame clones alone and lacks a portion of them. The repertoire holds about 95,000 clones, roughly 89% seen once, with approximately 0.35% in the top ten. Sequencing used CD4+ or CD8+ T cells sorted from blood, obtained in a trial of the OX40 agonist ivuxolimab. The clonotype was recovered from an adult with an advanced solid tumor such as melanoma, head and neck, liver or kidney cancer. The V and J genes are TRBV25-1 and TRBJ2-7; the D gene could be TRBD1 or TRBD2 (5 bases each). This CDR3 is CASSDERRAGPYEQYF. CDR3 nucleotide sequence: TGTGCCAGCAGTGATGAAAGGCGGGCAGGGCCCTACGAGCAGTACTTC.